A single sample is the source of the 20 T cell receptor beta chains below, sequenced in a study of PD-1 blockade in classical Hodgkin lymphoma (dated by TCRdb to the early 2020s). The method behind the library was the immunoSEQ multiplex PCR assay. The table was pulled from immuneACCESS by TCRdb, which kept in-frame rearrangements only. Such tables lose some clones; where checked, under half of the loss comes from unresolved V genes, and the rest has no known cause. The sample has more than 45,000 clones on record, 85% to 95% of them singletons. The ten top clones hold 8.5% to 12% of the sample. The sample's time point, from its label and the paper: cycle 2 day 1 (C2D1) of nivolumab. Every trial patient had relapsed after autologous stem cell transplantation, and cohorts A, B and C differed in prior brentuximab vedotin exposure. The sample was peripheral blood mononuclear cells (PBMCs), taken before the second cycle of nivolumab. The receptors come from a human donor with classical Hodgkin lymphoma.

The genes are TRBV18 and TRBJ1-2; D possibly corresponds to TRBD1 (6 bases). The CDR3 spans 15 residues. Trimming cost V 2 bases and J 6 bases, with 16 bases left between them. Germline CDR1 reads KGHSH; CDR2 reads LQKENI. CDR3 sequence (DNA): TGTGCCAGCTCACCAAGGAACAGGGAAAGCGATGGCTACACCTTC. Its translation: CASSPRNRESDGYTF.

This clone showed up just a few times. The DNA for the CDR3 is TGCGCCAGCAGTCCAGACGGGGCAACCTACAATGAGCAGTTCTTC. Translated: CASSPDGATYNEQFF. V and J are TRBV4-3 and TRBJ2-1, with D perhaps TRBD1 or TRBD2 (5 bases each). V lost 6 bases and J 2 bases, leaving 14 bases between the germline ends. CDR3 length: 15 amino acids. Germline-derived CDR1 and CDR2 are LGHNA and YSLEER.

This chain connects TRBV6-5 to TRBJ1-2, with D maybe TRBD1 (6 bases). Trimming left V 4 bases short and J 8 bases short, with 17 bases between. Germline CDR1 and CDR2: MNHEY and SVGAGI. The CDR3 sequence is 14 residues long. The CDR3 protein is CASSWGTGWPGYTF. In DNA form, the CDR3 reads TGTGCCAGCAGTTGGGGAACAGGGTGGCCCGGCTACACCTTC.

The chain combines TRBV11-3 with TRBJ2-3; 14 bases line up with TRBD2. Losses at the gene ends were 4 bases for V and 2 bases for J; bases not matched to a gene: 2. The CDR3 totals 16 residues. CDR1 and CDR2 from the germline V gene are SGHNT and YENEEA. The CDR3 loop is CASSWTSGGLTDTQYF. The CDR3 region has the DNA TGTGCCAGCAGCTGGACTAGCGGGGGGCTCACAGATACGCAGTATTTT. The complete variable domain, with remaining parts taken from reference TRBV11-3 and TRBJ2-3, reads EAGVVQSPRYKIIEKKQPVAFWCNPISGHNTLYWYLQNLGQGPELLIRYENEEAVDDSQLPKDRFSAERLKGVDSTLKIQPAELGDSAVYLCASSWTSGGLTDTQYFGPGTRLTVL.

Note on this clone: At one end, the junction sequence differs from germline, possibly due to a read error. The chain uses TRBV19 and TRBJ1-3; D might be TRBD1 (6 bases). The CDR3 is 14 residues long. Germline V gives CDR1 LNHDA, CDR2 SQIVND (reference sequence). The CDR3 sequence: CACRDRFSGNTIYF. DNA for the CDR3: TGTGCCTGTAGAGACAGGTTCTCTGGAAACACCATATATTTT.

This clone was seen only once. V usage is TRBV19 and J usage is TRBJ1-2, with TRBD1 matching 7 bases. The CDR3 extends over 14 amino acids. CDR1 and CDR2 (germline): LNHDA, SQIVND (reference sequence). The V and J ends lost 5 bases and 5 bases, in that order; junction bases with no gene match: 8. CDR3 sequence (DNA): TGTGCCAGTAGTGTCACAGGGGCGGGGTATGGCTACACCTTC. It is translated as CASSVTGAGYGYTF.

This clone was counted between two and nine times. This sequence joins TRBV28 and TRBJ1-1; no clear D gene. The CDR3 runs to 13 residues. Trimming cost V 3 bases and J 4 bases, with 9 bases left between them. The V gene's germline CDR1 is MDHEN and CDR2 SYDVKM. The CDR3: CASSFNLGTEAFF. The DNA of the CDR3 is TGTGCCAGCAGTTTTAATCTGGGCACTGAAGCTTTCTTT. Supplemented by reference TRBV28 and TRBJ1-1, the full variable domain reads DVKVTQSSRYLVKRTGEKVFLECVQDMDHENMFWYRQDPGLGLRLIYFSYDVKMKEKGDIPEGYSVSREKKERFSLILESASTNQTSMYLCASSFNLGTEAFFGQGTRLTVV.

V usage is TRBV19 and J usage is TRBJ1-5; D uncertain. The germline V and J ends were trimmed by 5 bases and 0 bases, with 5 bases remaining between them. Germline values: CDR1 LNHDA, CDR2 SQIVND (reference sequence). The CDR3 covers 13 residues. The CDR3 reads CASSSVSNQPQHF. The CDR3 region has the DNA TGTGCCAGTAGTTCGGTTAGCAATCAGCCCCAGCATTTT.

This rearrangement joins TRBV9 to TRBJ2-5, with unresolved D. The CDR3 runs 15 residues. Trimming cost V 0 bases and J 2 bases, with 11 bases left between them. The germline V gene has CDR1 SGDLS and CDR2 YYNGEE. CDR3 sequence: CASSVGPGLQETQYF. DNA for the CDR3: TGTGCCAGCAGCGTAGGCCCTGGTCTACAAGAGACCCAGTACTTC.

The V gene is TRBV19, the J gene TRBJ2-2; D ambiguous. CDR3 length equals 15 residues. Germline V gene sequence: CDR1 LNHDA, CDR2 SQIVND (reference sequence). Trimming removed 4 bases from V and 5 bases from J, with 14 bases in between. CDR3 protein: CASSKTNIVTGELFF. The CDR3 DNA follows: TGTGCCAGTAGTAAAACCAATATAGTGACCGGGGAGCTGTTTTTT.

V gene TRBV6-5 combines with J gene TRBJ1-1; a possible D gene is TRBD1 (5 bases). Germline V lookup: CDR1 MNHEY, CDR2 SVGAGI. V lost 0 bases, J lost 1 base, and 9 bases lay in between. The CDR3 is 15 residues long. This chain's CDR3 is CASSYSGLGNTEAFF. CDR3 DNA sequence: TGTGCCAGCAGTTACTCGGGACTGGGGAACACTGAAGCTTTCTTT.

The CDR3 nucleotides read TGTGCCAGTAGTTCCCGGGACAGGGAAGACTCCGAGCAGTACTTC. Translated: CASSSRDREDSEQYF. The chain recombines TRBV19 with TRBJ2-7, with 9 bases identical to TRBD1. The CDR3 covers 15 residues. Germline CDR1 is LNHDA and CDR2 is SQIVND (reference sequence). With V trimmed by 5 bases and J by 6 bases, 11 bases remained unmatched.

This chain uses TRBV7-9 with TRBJ2-1; 13 bases agree with TRBD2. CDR3 length: 15 residues. Trimming at V came to 3 bases and at J to 8 bases, leaving 4 bases not matched to a gene. CDR1 is SEHNR and CDR2 is FQNEAQ in the germline V gene (reference sequence). As DNA, the CDR3 is TGTGCCAGCAGCTTTAGACTAGCGGGGGGCGATGAGCAGTTCTTC. Translating it yields CASSFRLAGGDEQFF.

The genes are TRBV28 and TRBJ2-7, with D perhaps matching TRBD2 (5 bases). Trimming removed 2 bases from V and 3 bases from J, with 8 bases in between. This CDR3 contains 13 residues. Germline V gene lookup returns CDR1 MDHEN and CDR2 SYDVKM. This chain's CDR3 is CASSLPGLYEQYF. CDR3 nucleotides: TGTGCCAGCAGTTTACCCGGACTCTACGAGCAGTACTTC. The full variable domain, rest sourced from reference TRBV28 and TRBJ2-7, is DVKVTQSSRYLVKRTGEKVFLECVQDMDHENMFWYRQDPGLGLRLIYFSYDVKMKEKGDIPEGYSVSREKKERFSLILESASTNQTSMYLCASSLPGLYEQYFGPGTRLTVT.

The chain links TRBV7-2 to TRBJ2-5, with D hard to call. The ends were cut back, 6 bases at V and 4 bases at J, with 9 bases in the middle. Germline V gene sequence: CDR1 SGHTA, CDR2 FQGNSA. The CDR3 runs 12 residues. The CDR3 is CASSLSLETQYF. Written as DNA, the CDR3 is TGTGCCAGCAGTCTTAGTTTAGAGACCCAGTACTTC.

The CDR3 coding sequence is TGTGCCAGCAGTTTATTGGGGGGAGGGCCAAACACCGGGGAGCTGTTTTTT. It yields the protein CASSLLGGGPNTGELFF. The chain joins TRBV27 to TRBJ2-2; 7 nucleotides line up with TRBD2. CDR3 length: 17 amino acids. Germline V gene sequence: CDR1 MNHEY, CDR2 SMNVEV (reference sequence). Trimming removed 1 base from V and 2 bases from J; junction bases left unmatched: 7.

A single count supports this clone. The chain joins TRBV29-1 to TRBJ2-7; D is unclear. The CDR3 extends over 13 amino acids. Trimming pared 5 bases from V and 2 bases from J, leaving 13 bases between. Germline V CDR1 and CDR2: SQVTM, ANQGSEA. Here the CDR3 reads CSVSQLAPYEQYF. In DNA, the CDR3 is TGCAGCGTTTCCCAGCTGGCCCCCTACGAGCAGTACTTC.

The chain recombines TRBV28 with TRBJ1-1; D is unclear. The V end lost 2 bases, the J end lost 3 bases, and 10 bases lay between the germline ends. Germline V gene data show CDR1 as MDHEN and CDR2 as SYDVKM. This CDR3 contains 14 residues. The CDR3 region is CASSLGGKDTEAFF. The CDR3 DNA is TGTGCCAGCAGTTTAGGTGGGAAGGACACTGAAGCTTTCTTT.

This chain connects TRBV4-1 to TRBJ1-5; unclear D gene. The CDR3 runs 19 residues. V gave up 0 bases and J gave up 2 bases, with 20 bases separating them. Germline lookup yields CDR1 MGHRA and CDR2 YSYEKL. CDR3 protein: CASSQEPSDRRWGNQPQHF. CDR3 in DNA: TGCGCCAGCAGCCAAGAACCTAGCGACCGGAGATGGGGCAATCAGCCCCAGCATTTT.

This clone has a handful of counts. V usage is TRBV12-5 and J usage is TRBJ2-7; D possibly matches TRBD1 or TRBD2 (5 bases each). Trimming removed 0 bases from V and 0 bases from J, with 15 bases in between. Germline CDR1 and CDR2: LGHNT and FRNRAP. The CDR3 contains 17 residues. CDR3 nucleotide sequence: TGTGCTAGTGGTTTGGTCGTTGGTTCAGGGAGCTCCTACGAGCAGTACTTC. Its translation is CASGLVVGSGSSYEQYF.